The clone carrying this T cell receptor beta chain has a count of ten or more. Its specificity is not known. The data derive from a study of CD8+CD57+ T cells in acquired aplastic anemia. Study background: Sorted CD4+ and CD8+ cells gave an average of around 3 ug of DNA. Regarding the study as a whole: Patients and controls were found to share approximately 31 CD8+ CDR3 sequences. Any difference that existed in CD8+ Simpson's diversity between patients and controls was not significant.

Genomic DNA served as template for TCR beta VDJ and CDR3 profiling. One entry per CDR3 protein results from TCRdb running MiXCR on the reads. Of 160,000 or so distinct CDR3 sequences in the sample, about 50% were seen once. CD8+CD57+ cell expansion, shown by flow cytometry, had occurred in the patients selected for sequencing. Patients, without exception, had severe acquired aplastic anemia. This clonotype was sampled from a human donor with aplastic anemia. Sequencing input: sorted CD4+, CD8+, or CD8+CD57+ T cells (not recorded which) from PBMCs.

The CDR3 here is CASSPEREGHLMKTQYF. The CDR3, as DNA: TGTGCCAGTAGCCCCGAGCGGGAGGGCCACCTAATGAAGACCCAGTACTTC. The chain joins TRBV19 to TRBJ2-5; TRBD2 agrees at 10 bases. V lost 6 bases and J lost 6; bases outside the gene matches: 16. This CDR3 is 17 amino acids long. Germline assignment: CDR1 LNHDA and CDR2 SQIVND (reference sequence).